This T cell receptor beta chain was sequenced in a study of identical twins. Between the trimmed V and J ends, which lost 7 bases and 2 bases, there was a span of 14 bases. This CDR3 has 14 amino acids. TCRdb processed the 5' RACE reads anew with MiXCR; each CDR3 protein has one entry. This sample has around 250,000 distinct CDR3 sequences, with roughly 7% found just once. This clonotype has just a few counts. These data are also associated with another study on yellow fever vaccine responses in identical twins.

The sequence was obtained from a woman between 18 and 29 years old in good health. The sample taken for sequencing was memory (CD45RO+) T cells sorted from blood. This chain joins TRBV12-3 or TRBV12-4 and TRBJ1-1, with D perhaps TRBD1 (5 bases). CDR3 amino acids: CASTQGVPNTEAFF. DNA of the CDR3: TGTGCCAGCACCCAAGGGGTCCCCAACACTGAAGCTTTCTTT.